Reported below is one TCR beta chain. Within the sample, other DNA sequences also encode this same CDR3. The CDR3 extends over 13 amino acids. Germline CDR1 and CDR2: SGDLS and YYNGEE. V lost 0 bases to trimming and J lost 5 bases, with 8 bases between them. This record belongs to a study of shared clonotypes between healthy human individuals. About the study: Aged 18 to 49, the donors were a couple of women and a few men.

Assay execution took place at the deep level. This table comes from immunoSEQ multiplex PCR, and its TCRdb copy is limited to in-frame clones, with some not included. The data show approximately 1.5 million clones, with about 98.5% seen just once and roughly 0.36% held by the top ten. Sequenced: naive CD4+ T cells sorted from blood. Subset: CD45RA+ positively selected. This sequence joins TRBV9 and TRBJ2-5, with D unresolved. This TCR came from a man aged 30 to 39 in good health. The CDR3 sequence: CASSVDLRETQYF. As DNA, the CDR3 is TGTGCCAGCAGCGTAGACCTAAGGGAGACCCAGTACTTC.